This note documents a single TCR beta chain sequence. The antigen is not known. V lost 5 bases, J lost 12 bases, and 6 bases stayed unmatched. Germline V gene data show CDR1 as SGHAT and CDR2 as FQNNGV. This CDR3 region has 12 residues. A sample-barcoded 5' primer and a J-beta primer mix were used in a second PCR of roughly 7 to 12 cycles. TCRdb used MiXCR to reprocess the 5' RACE reads, holding one entry per CDR3 protein. The sample has about 940,000 distinct CDR3 sequences, 40% to 60% seen once; the top ten hold 10% to 15%. This entry belongs to a study of blood T cells in healthy people across ages. Study summary: About one barcoded beta molecule per two T cells was captured by template switching. Study-level results: Older age went with lower TCR beta diversity per million T cells, in a roughly linear way. Long-lived donors exceeded aged donors in naive CD4+ cells and diversity.

Total RNA extraction produced at least 6 micrograms (per sample) for the study. The clonotype originates from a man aged 25-45 years in good health. The chain recombines TRBV11-2 with TRBJ2-1, with 8 bases matching TRBD2. The specimen sequenced was blood. As DNA, the CDR3 is TGTGCCAGCAGCGTCCGGGCGGGGGGGCAGTTCTTC. Translated, it gives CASSVRAGGQFF.